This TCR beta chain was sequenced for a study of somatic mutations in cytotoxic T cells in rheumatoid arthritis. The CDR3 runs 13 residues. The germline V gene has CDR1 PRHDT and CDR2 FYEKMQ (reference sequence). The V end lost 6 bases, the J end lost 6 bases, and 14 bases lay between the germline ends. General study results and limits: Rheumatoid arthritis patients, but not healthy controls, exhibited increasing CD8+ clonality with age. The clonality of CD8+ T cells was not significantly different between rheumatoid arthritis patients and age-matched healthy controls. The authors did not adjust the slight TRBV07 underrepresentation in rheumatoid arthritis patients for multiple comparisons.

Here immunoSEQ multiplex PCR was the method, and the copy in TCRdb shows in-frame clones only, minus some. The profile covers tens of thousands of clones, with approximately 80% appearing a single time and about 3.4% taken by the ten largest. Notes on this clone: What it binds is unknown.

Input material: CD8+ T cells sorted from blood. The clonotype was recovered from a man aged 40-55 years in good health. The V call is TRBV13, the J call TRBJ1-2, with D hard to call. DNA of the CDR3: TGTGCCAGCAGTCGGACGCCGGACCATGGCTACACCTTC. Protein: CASSRTPDHGYTF.